This TCR beta chain was sequenced in a study of long-term antiretroviral therapy in people with HIV. Researchers ran immunoSEQ v3.0 at survey level. The table came from immunoSEQ multiplex PCR; TCRdb's copy has only in-frame clones and leaves some out. The sample shows tens of thousands of clones, almost 90% of them seen only once. This CDR3 contains 18 residues. Germline CDR1 and CDR2: SEHNR and FQNEAQ (reference sequence). V lost 5 bases and J lost 1; bases outside the gene matches: 11. The chain combines TRBV7-9 with TRBJ2-6, with TRBD1 matching 7 bases. The starting material was unsorted PBMCs, obtained around 4.6 years after starting antiretroviral therapy. The clonotype was recovered from a young man with HIV. In DNA, the CDR3 is TGTGCCAGCAGCCCGATGACAGGGCAACATTCTGGGGCCAACGTCCTGACTTTC. Translated, it gives CASSPMTGQHSGANVLTF.